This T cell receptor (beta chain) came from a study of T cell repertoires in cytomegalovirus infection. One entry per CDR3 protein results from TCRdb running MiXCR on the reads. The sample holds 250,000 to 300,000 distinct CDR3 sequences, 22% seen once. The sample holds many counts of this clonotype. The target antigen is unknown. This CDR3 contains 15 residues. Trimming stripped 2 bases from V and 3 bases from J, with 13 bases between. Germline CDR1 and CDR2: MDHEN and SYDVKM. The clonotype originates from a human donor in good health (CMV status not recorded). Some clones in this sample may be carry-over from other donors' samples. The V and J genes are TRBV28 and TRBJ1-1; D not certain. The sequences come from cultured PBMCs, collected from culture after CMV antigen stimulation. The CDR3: CASSLGGSGDTEAFF. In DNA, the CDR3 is TGTGCCAGCAGTTTAGGAGGGAGTGGGGACACTGAAGCTTTCTTT.